This T cell receptor (beta chain) was profiled in a study of regulatory T cells in long-lasting Graves disease. The CDR3 runs to 15 residues. The V end was cut by 5 bases, the J end by 0 bases, with 10 bases between. General study findings and limits: Persistent disease was associated with favored TRBV28 usage and with favored use of TRBJ1-2 and TRBJ2-5. The number of shared public clonotypes was higher in persistent patients (approximately 2,600) than new patients (roughly 970). Persistent Graves' patients showed reduced TCR diversity versus newly diagnosed patients.

Sample time point: persistent/refractory GD, antithyroid drugs over 5 years with positive TRAb. RNA from PBMCs was the source of the TCR library. Assembly of TCR beta libraries relied on iRepertoire HTBI primers together with Arm-PCR of CDR3 regions. TCRdb re-called the multiplex PCR reads with MiXCR, one entry per CDR3 protein. The sample lists 500,000 to 700,000 distinct CDR3 sequences, 30% occurring once. This clonotype was found a few times. Its antigen is not identified. Specimen: peripheral blood mononuclear cells (PBMCs), collected when the disease was refractory, from a patient treated with antithyroid drugs. The V call is TRBV12-3 or TRBV12-4, the J call TRBJ1-4; D call uncertain. The clonotype was recovered from a female donor with Graves disease. Here the CDR3 reads CASSPPRATNEKLFF. The CDR3 region has the DNA TGTGCCAGCAGTCCCCCTCGTGCAACTAATGAAAAACTGTTTTTT.